This T cell receptor beta chain was captured in a study of a mutant IDH1 vaccine in newly diagnosed glioma. Study summary: Receipt of radiotherapy, temozolomide, or both preceded the study, and most received both.

The CDR3 totals 16 residues. Germline values: CDR1 SGHRS, CDR2 YFSETQ. V was cut by 4 bases and J by 3 bases, with 20 bases left in between. A note on this clone: What it binds is not known.

Study-wide points: 93.3% of patients showed vaccine-induced immune responses across multiple MHC alleles.

Libraries were prepared by immunoSEQ multiplex PCR; TCRdb keeps only in-frame clonotypes and omits some of them. The data show around 100,000 clones, 85% to 90% seen once. Noted time point: week 11, during vaccination. A single vaccine dose contained 300 ug of mutant IDH1 20-mer peptide, and topical imiquimod was used with it. This clonotype was sampled from a woman aged 45-59 years with glioma. This sample comprised PBMCs, obtained from a glioma patient whose treatment included an IDH1 peptide vaccine. The V gene is TRBV5-1, the J gene TRBJ2-7, with D unclear. The CDR3 reads CASSKEARIRDYEQYF. The CDR3 coding sequence is TGCGCCAGCAGCAAGGAAGCCCGAATTAGAGACTACGAGCAGTACTTC.